This T cell receptor (beta chain) was obtained from a study of OX40 agonist ivuxolimab in advanced cancers. Across the study: Every patient in dose escalation had hepatocellular carcinoma, melanoma, renal cell or head and neck cancer. The mean age was approximately 60 years, ranging from 23 to 79, with more than 70% of participants male. Three patients, one with hepatocellular carcinoma and two with cutaneous melanoma, responded partially. Study-wide findings and caveats: There were also nonresponders showing low normalized T-cell clonal expansion.

Measured with immunoSEQ multiplex PCR; TCRdb has only the in-frame clones, and not every one. This table has over 85,000 clones, about 80% appearing once. In its sample, this clone was seen once. The antigen is unknown. The CDR3 extends over 20 amino acids. Trimming at V came to 2 bases and at J to 2 bases, leaving 16 bases not matched to a gene. Per the germline V gene, CDR1 is SQVTM and CDR2 is ANQGSEA. The rearrangement links TRBV29-1 to TRBJ2-7, with 15 bases that match TRBD2. This TCR derives from an adult with an advanced solid tumor such as melanoma, head and neck, liver or kidney cancer. The sample in question was CD4+ or CD8+ T cells sorted from blood, obtained in a trial of the OX40 agonist ivuxolimab. The CDR3 reads CSVELVIFGTSGGFTYEQYF. CDR3 coding DNA: TGCAGCGTTGAATTGGTTATATTCGGGACTAGCGGGGGGTTCACCTACGAGCAGTACTTC.